The text below deals with one T cell receptor beta chain. The method was immunoSEQ multiplex PCR; TCRdb's version includes in-frame clones alone and lacks a portion of them. The sample lists over 100,000 clones, around nine tenths occurring once. This specimen comes from a study of blood T cell repertoires in COVID-19. The receptor's source is a man in his sixties with COVID-19, enrolled during active disease. The sequencing input was peripheral blood.

The CDR3: CASSIFRDYGYTF. The CDR3 DNA is TGTGCCAGTAGTATCTTCCGCGACTATGGCTACACCTTC. V and J are TRBV19 and TRBJ1-2; D is undetermined. The V end was cut by 3 bases, the J end by 3 bases, with 8 bases between. CDR1 and CDR2 from the germline V gene are LNHDA and SQIVND (reference sequence). This CDR3 has 13 residues.